This is a list of T cell receptor beta chains from one sample in a study of blood T cell repertoires in COVID-19. The data were produced by immunoSEQ multiplex PCR, yet TCRdb's version contains in-frame clones alone and is incomplete. Of roughly 220,000 clones detected, approximately 82% appear once; the ten largest clones hold around 1.5%. The sequenced material came from peripheral blood. The receptors here all came from a woman between 35 and 50 years old who had recovered from COVID-19. Each CDR3 is given with its conserved first and last residue. A D gene is named only where the DNA matches it firmly. Not all rows give a size; the values are once, few, many and, for expanded clones, a class.

16 | TRBJ2-7 | NA | TRBV27 | NA | CASSLSMAQGRSEQYF | TGTGCCAGCAGTTTATCGATGGCCCAGGGTAGATCCGAGCAGTACTTC
15 | TRBJ1-1 | NA | TRBV28 | NA | CASTLNRVRSTEAFF | TGTGCCAGCACGTTGAACAGGGTGAGGAGCACTGAAGCTTTCTTT
15 | TRBJ2-5 | TRBD2 | TRBV6-5 | NA | CASKFSRGGQETQYF | TGTGCCAGCAAATTTTCGCGGGGGGGCCAGGAGACCCAGTACTTC
15 | TRBJ1-5 | NA | TRBV7-8 | few | CASSSNYATNQPQHF | TGTGCCAGCAGCTCTAACTATGCTACTAATCAGCCCCAGCATTTT
16 | TRBJ2-1 | TRBD1 | TRBV9 | once | CASSVGQGSSYNEQFF | TGTGCCAGCAGCGTGGGACAGGGAAGCTCCTACAATGAGCAGTTCTTC
13 | TRBJ1-5 | NA | TRBV10-3 | few | CAITGELNQPQHF | TGTGCCATCACCGGGGAACTTAATCAGCCCCAGCATTTT
15 | TRBJ2-2 | NA | TRBV5-1 | NA | CASSRGPPYTGELFF | TGCGCCAGCAGCCGTGGCCCCCCTTACACCGGGGAGCTGTTTTTT
14 | TRBJ2-7 | NA | TRBV19 | NA | CASSPRHLSYEQYF | TGTGCCAGTAGCCCGCGTCATCTATCCTACGAGCAGTACTTC
16 | TRBJ2-1 | NA | TRBV9 | once | CASSVRGAYSYNEQFF | TGTGCCAGCAGCGTTCGGGGGGCCTACTCCTACAATGAGCAGTTCTTC
16 | TRBJ2-2 | TRBD1 | TRBV24-1 | NA | CATSDPGTGYTGELFF | TGTGCCACCAGTGACCCCGGGACAGGGTACACCGGGGAGCTGTTTTTT
13 | TRBJ2-2 | NA | TRBV6-2/TRBV6-3 | NA | CASSTGSAGELFF | TGTGCCAGCAGTACGGGTAGTGCCGGGGAGCTGTTTTTT
13 | TRBJ1-2 | NA | TRBV30 | few | CAWSLNTRYGYTF | TGTGCCTGGAGTTTGAACACCCGCTATGGCTACACCTTC
14 | TRBJ1-1 | NA | TRBV20-1 | NA | CSASGLAENTEAFF | TGCAGTGCTAGTGGGTTGGCAGAGAACACTGAAGCTTTCTTT
15 | TRBJ2-3 | NA | TRBV27 | NA | CASSLTPRSTDTQYF | TGTGCCAGCAGTTTAACCCCGAGAAGCACAGATACGCAGTATTTT
14 | TRBJ1-2 | NA | TRBV7-2 | few | CASSPYEGSHGYTF | TGTGCCAGCAGCCCTTATGAGGGCTCCCATGGCTACACCTTC
12 | TRBJ1-1 | NA | TRBV28 | NA | CASSWQGTEAFF | TGTGCCAGCAGTTGGCAGGGGACTGAAGCTTTCTTT
15 | TRBJ1-2 | NA | TRBV6-6 | NA | CASSPTGSDYYGYTF | TGTGCCAGCAGTCCAACCGGGAGCGATTATTATGGCTACACCTTC
15 | TRBJ1-2 | TRBD1 | TRBV6-5 | NA | CASSPRTGGSGGYTF | TGTGCCAGCAGTCCAAGGACAGGGGGTAGCGGTGGCTACACCTTC
14 | TRBJ2-2 | TRBD2 | TRBV19 | NA | CASSSREGPGELFF | TGTGCCAGTAGTTCCAGGGAGGGGCCCGGGGAGCTGTTTTTT
13 | TRBJ1-1 | TRBD1 | TRBV6-2/TRBV6-3 | once | CASSRQGDTEAFF | TGTGCCAGCAGTAGACAGGGTGACACTGAAGCTTTCTTT
13 | TRBJ1-5 | NA | TRBV19 | NA | CASSIDVVQPQHF | TGTGCCAGTAGTATAGATGTCGTTCAGCCCCAGCATTTT
11 | TRBJ1-1 | NA | TRBV19 | NA | CASSIGEIRFF | TGTGCCAGTAGTATTGGGGAGATCAGGTTCTTT
19 | TRBJ1-1 | NA | TRBV19 | NA | CASSSPGATGPGPNTEAFF | TGTGCCAGTAGTTCCCCTGGGGCGACAGGCCCGGGGCCGAACACTGAAGCTTTCTTT
17 | TRBJ1-1 | TRBD1 | TRBV5-1 | NA | CASSLGDRGLRRAEAFF | TGCGCCAGCAGCTTGGGGGACAGGGGCCTTCGCAGGGCTGAAGCTTTCTTT
13 | TRBJ1-1 | TRBD1 | TRBV19 | NA | CASGDRGETEAFF | TGTGCCAGCGGCGACAGGGGGGAAACTGAAGCTTTCTTT
15 | TRBJ2-5 | NA | TRBV3-1/TRBV3-2 | NA | CASSPVLGGQETQYF | TGTGCCAGCAGCCCGGTGTTAGGGGGTCAAGAGACCCAGTACTTC
15 | TRBJ2-1 | NA | TRBV6-1 | NA | CASSEFGSAGNEQFF | TGTGCCAGCAGTGAGTTTGGATCGGCGGGCAATGAGCAGTTCTTC
16 | TRBJ2-1 | TRBD2 | TRBV6-6 | NA | CASRDPTSGGNNEQFF | TGTGCCAGCAGGGACCCGACTAGCGGGGGAAACAATGAGCAGTTCTTC
17 | TRBJ2-2 | NA | TRBV11-2 | NA | CASSLQLWGSGAGELFF | TGTGCCAGCAGCTTACAACTTTGGGGCTCTGGGGCCGGGGAGCTGTTTTTT
15 | TRBJ2-3 | NA | TRBV7-8 | NA | CASSPGTQGGDTQYF | TGTGCCAGCAGCCCTGGAACTCAAGGAGGAGATACGCAGTATTTT
16 | TRBJ1-1 | NA | TRBV18 | many | CASSQESEAGSTEAFF | TGTGCCAGCTCACAGGAGTCGGAGGCTGGGAGCACTGAAGCTTTCTTT
14 | TRBJ2-3 | NA | TRBV11-2 | NA | CASSLATTTGTQYF | TGTGCCAGCAGCTTAGCTACGACTACCGGTACGCAGTATTTT
12 | TRBJ2-1 | TRBD2 | TRBV10-3 | once | CAISEPGTKQFF | TGTGCCATCAGTGAACCCGGGACTAAGCAGTTCTTC